Reported below is one T cell receptor (beta chain). CDR3 length equals 10 residues. In germline, CDR1 is MNHEY, CDR2 SVGAGI. The V and J ends lost 10 bases and 6 bases respectively, with 9 bases between them. Profiled with immunoSEQ multiplex PCR; TCRdb holds only in-frame clones, not every one. This table holds 100,000 to 150,000 clones, 87% found once. The data stem from a study of T cell responses to AZD1222 COVID-19 vaccine. The sequence derives from an adult in good health. The specimen comprised peripheral blood, sampled on day 0 of AZD1222 vaccination. The chain recombines TRBV6-5 with TRBJ1-2; D not certain. This CDR3 is CATFENGYTF. In nucleotides, the CDR3 is TGTGCCACCTTTGAGAATGGCTACACCTTC.